The 25 T cell receptor beta chains presented below share a single source sample, sequenced in a study of PD-1 blockade in classical Hodgkin lymphoma. The method was immunoSEQ multiplex PCR; TCRdb's version includes in-frame clones alone and lacks a portion of them. The sample yields about 64,000 clones, less than 95% seen once. Time point noted: cycle 4 day 1 (C4D1), after more than 5 weeks of nivolumab. In every patient, relapse followed autologous stem cell transplantation, while exposure to brentuximab vedotin differed. The source was peripheral blood mononuclear cells (PBMCs), collected before the fourth cycle of nivolumab. Receptor source: a human donor with classical Hodgkin lymphoma.

The chain uses TRBV2 and TRBJ1-2, with D perhaps matching TRBD1 (6 bases). The CDR3 totals 12 residues. Germline V gives CDR1 SNHLY, CDR2 FYNNEI. V dropped 6 bases and J dropped 7 bases, with 12 bases sitting between them. Here the CDR3 DNA reads TGTGCCAGCAGGGAGGGGGAGGGTGGCTACACCTTC. Its protein product is CASREGEGGYTF.

V gene TRBV6-1 combines with J gene TRBJ2-2; 7 nucleotides agree with TRBD1. The V segment lost 10 bases and the J segment 1 base; nucleotides outside the gene matches: 3. Germline-derived CDR1 and CDR2 are MNHNS and SASEGT. The CDR3 covers 13 residues. Here the CDR3 DNA reads TGTGCCACGCGACAGGGGAACACCGGGGAGCTGTTTTTT. Translating gives CATRQGNTGELFF.

The CDR3 here is CASSSLGGGWDEQFF. CDR3 in DNA: TGTGCCAGCAGCTCACTCGGCGGGGGGTGGGATGAGCAGTTCTTC. The V call is TRBV5-4, the J call TRBJ2-1, with TRBD2 matching 8 bases. V was pared by 3 bases and J by 8 bases, with 10 bases of the junction left unmatched. Germline V gives CDR1 SGHNT, CDR2 YYREEE (reference sequence). The CDR3 has 15 amino acids.

The gene calls are TRBV4-1 and TRBJ1-3; D is uncertain. The CDR3 loop spans 16 amino acids. Germline assignment: CDR1 MGHRA and CDR2 YSYEKL. V was pared by 0 bases and J by 0 bases, with 9 bases between. CDR3 protein: CASSQEGFTSGNTIYF. CDR3 nucleotides: TGCGCCAGCAGCCAAGAGGGGTTCACCTCTGGAAACACCATATATTTT.

The rearrangement uses TRBV4-1 and TRBJ2-3; D is unclear. Trimming removed 1 base from V and 4 bases from J, with 15 bases in between. Germline CDR1 reads MGHRA; CDR2 reads YSYEKL. The CDR3 has 16 amino acids. For the CDR3, the DNA is TGCGCCAGCAGCCAAGGAGATCGTATGAAGTCAGATACGCAGTATTTT. It is translated as CASSQGDRMKSDTQYF.

J is TRBJ2-2 and V is TRBV25-1, with 8 bases that match TRBD2. The CDR3 spans 17 residues. Germline CDR1 and CDR2: MGHDK and SYGVNS. The V segment lost 1 base and the J segment 6 bases; nucleotides outside the gene matches: 10. CDR3 in amino acids: CASSELGSGVFAGELFF. CDR3 coding DNA: TGTGCCAGCAGTGAATTAGGTAGCGGGGTATTCGCCGGGGAGCTGTTTTTT.

The chain recombines TRBV29-1 with TRBJ2-4; perhaps TRBD1 as D (5 bases). This CDR3 has 13 residues. Trimming pared 8 bases from V and 4 bases from J, leaving 15 bases between. Germline-derived CDR1 and CDR2 are SQVTM and ANQGSEA. This CDR3 is CSSRTGNKNIQYF. CDR3 nucleotides: TGCAGCTCGCGTACAGGAAATAAAAACATTCAGTACTTC.

This chain's CDR3 is CASSENTGTEAFF. In nucleotides, the CDR3 is TGTGCCAGCAGTGAAAACACGGGCACTGAAGCTTTCTTT. The chain is built from TRBV2 and TRBJ1-1; D ambiguous. The V gene lost 2 bases and the J gene lost 4 bases, with 8 bases spanning the gap. The CDR3 has 13 amino acids. Germline assignment: CDR1 SNHLY and CDR2 FYNNEI.

The chain carries TRBV9 and TRBJ2-3; 8 bases map to TRBD2. CDR1 and CDR2 (germline): SGDLS, YYNGEE. This CDR3 is 14 amino acids long. V lost 3 bases to trimming and J lost 9 bases; unmatched junction nucleotides: 9. DNA for the CDR3: TGTGCCAGCAGCGGATCCCTCGGGGGGGCCACGCAGTATTTT. Amino acids: CASSGSLGGATQYF.

This chain links TRBV4-1 with TRBJ2-3; tentatively, D is TRBD1 or TRBD2 (5 bases each). V was shortened by 0 bases and J by 2 bases, with 9 bases between the two germline ends. Germline CDR1 and CDR2: MGHRA and YSYEKL. This CDR3 comprises 15 residues. Here the CDR3 reads CASSQEGPTTDTQYF. Here the CDR3 DNA reads TGCGCCAGCAGCCAAGAGGGACCAACCACAGATACGCAGTATTTT.

V gene TRBV7-9 combines with J gene TRBJ2-7; D possibly corresponds to TRBD2 (5 bases). This CDR3 has 11 amino acids. Trimming pared 5 bases from V and 4 bases from J, leaving 6 bases between. The germline V gene encodes CDR1 SEHNR and CDR2 FQNEAQ (reference sequence). CDR3 residues: CASSGLYEQYF. The CDR3 region has the DNA TGTGCCAGCAGCGGACTTTACGAGCAGTACTTC.

The chain recombines TRBV6-5 with TRBJ1-2; maybe TRBD1 (5 bases). This CDR3 contains 14 residues. Between the trimmed V and J ends, which lost 7 bases and 1 base, there was a span of 13 bases. CDR1 is MNHEY and CDR2 is SVGAGI in the germline V gene. CDR3 sequence: CASTAGPFNYGYTF. The CDR3 bases are TGTGCCAGCACCGCGGGACCTTTTAACTATGGCTACACCTTC.

The V call is TRBV7-2, the J call TRBJ2-1; 11 nucleotides agree with TRBD2. The V gene end was trimmed by 5 bases and the J gene end by 3 bases; junction bases not matched to a gene: 6. The CDR3 is made up of 16 amino acids. Germline values: CDR1 SGHTA, CDR2 FQGNSA. CDR3 amino acids: CASSPSSGGHYNEQFF. CDR3 nucleotide sequence: TGTGCCAGCAGCCCTTCTAGCGGGGGGCACTACAATGAGCAGTTCTTC.

The chain has TRBV6-1 and TRBJ1-1; 9 positions match TRBD1. J gave up 10 bases and V 8 bases, and 14 bases lay outside the gene matches. There are 14 residues in the CDR3. Germline lookup yields CDR1 MNHNS and CDR2 SASEGT. This chain's CDR3 is CASAATGTGSRAFF. The CDR3 DNA sequence: TGTGCCAGCGCGGCCACCGGGACAGGGAGTAGAGCTTTCTTT.

This clone was recorded only once. V is TRBV15 and J is TRBJ1-6; no reliable D call. Trimming cost V 0 bases and J 7 bases, with 7 bases left between them. Germline-derived CDR1 and CDR2 are LNHNV and YYDKDF (reference sequence). The length of the CDR3 is 14 residues. The CDR3 loop reads CATSRDAGNSPLHF. Written as DNA, the CDR3 is TGTGCCACCAGCAGAGATGCGGGGAATTCACCCCTCCACTTT.

The chain employs TRBV13 and TRBJ2-7; the match to TRBD2 covers 10 bases. Germline trimming cut 4 bases from V and 1 base from J; bases unmatched to any gene: 4. The CDR3 spans 15 residues. Germline loops: CDR1 PRHDT, CDR2 FYEKMQ (reference sequence). CDR3 in DNA: TGTGCCAGCAGCTCCCGGACTAGCGGTTCCTACGAGCAGTACTTC. Amino acid sequence: CASSSRTSGSYEQYF.

V usage is TRBV9 and J usage is TRBJ2-1; 8 bases fit TRBD1. This CDR3 has 13 amino acids. Per germline, CDR1 SGDLS and CDR2 YYNGEE. J was trimmed by 6 bases and V by 2 bases; bases with no gene match: 1. As DNA, the CDR3 is TGTGCCAGCAGCGTCACAGGGGGCAATGAGCAGTTCTTC. Encoded protein: CASSVTGGNEQFF.

The V call is TRBV19, the J call TRBJ1-2, with 8 positions matching TRBD1. Germline CDR1 is LNHDA and CDR2 is SQIVND (reference sequence). CDR3 length: 13 amino acids. The V and J ends lost 6 bases and 5 bases, in that order; junction bases with no gene match: 5. CDR3 bases: TGTGCCAGTAGGCTTCGACAGGGGTATGGCTACACCTTC. The encoded protein is CASRLRQGYGYTF.

The chain has TRBV28 and TRBJ2-1; D is unresolved. The germline V gene has CDR1 MDHEN and CDR2 SYDVKM. There are 11 residues in the CDR3. Between the trimmed V and J ends, which lost 5 bases and 9 bases, there was a span of 8 bases. As DNA, the CDR3 is TGTGCCAGCAGTGCGGATTTTGAGCAGTTCTTC. It translates to CASSADFEQFF.

V usage is TRBV19 and J usage is TRBJ1-2; no clear D gene. The germline V gene has CDR1 LNHDA and CDR2 SQIVND (reference sequence). V lost 6 bases and J 0 bases, leaving 14 bases between the germline ends. The length of the CDR3 is 15 residues. The CDR3 here is CASRPDLSANYGYTF. The CDR3 region has the DNA TGTGCCAGTAGACCGGACCTCTCAGCTAACTATGGCTACACCTTC.

This clone was observed a single time. The chain carries TRBV19 and TRBJ1-1, with 8 positions matching TRBD1. Germline assignment: CDR1 LNHDA and CDR2 SQIVND (reference sequence). V gave up 5 bases and J gave up 0 bases; unmatched junction bases: 2. The CDR3 spans 14 residues. CDR3 region: CASSADRVNTEAFF. The CDR3 coding sequence is TGTGCCAGTAGTGCGGACAGGGTGAACACTGAAGCTTTCTTT.

Only one count was recorded for this clone. V and J are TRBV30 and TRBJ2-1, with no clear D. The V end lost 0 bases, the J end lost 8 bases, and 17 bases lay between the germline ends. The CDR3 contains 15 residues. Germline assignment: CDR1 GTSNPN and CDR2 SVGIG (reference sequence). The CDR3 DNA is TGTGCCTGGAGTGTACTGGCGGAGTCCTCTGATGAGCAGTTCTTC. It is translated as CAWSVLAESSDEQFF.

The J gene is TRBJ1-5, the V gene TRBV4-1; 8 nucleotides match TRBD1. The CDR3 extends over 14 amino acids. CDR1 is MGHRA and CDR2 is YSYEKL in the germline V gene. With V trimmed by 5 bases and J by 7 bases, 7 bases remained unmatched. The CDR3 bases are TGCGCCAGCAGCAGCGACAGGGGAGGGCAGCCCCAGCATTTT. Protein sequence: CASSSDRGGQPQHF.

This clone came up once. This chain links TRBV6-1 with TRBJ2-7; D call uncertain. CDR3 size: 16 residues. In germline, CDR1 is MNHNS, CDR2 SASEGT. Trimming cost V 2 bases and J 5 bases, with 19 bases left between them. The CDR3, as DNA: TGTGCCAGCAGTGAATGGTTGGTGGCACGAGCCCACGAGCAGTACTTC. This gives the protein CASSEWLVARAHEQYF.

CDR3 sequence: CASSSDRDYEQYF. CDR3 sequence (DNA): TGTGCCAGCAGCTCCGACAGGGACTACGAGCAGTACTTC. The chain uses TRBV5-6 and TRBJ2-7; 7 bases are shared with TRBD1. The CDR3 loop spans 13 amino acids. Germline CDR1 SGHDT, CDR2 YYEEEE. J was trimmed by 3 bases and V by 3 bases; bases with no gene match: 3.